This TCR beta chain originates from a study of siplizumab effects on memory and regulatory T cells. Study-wide results and caveats: It was not possible to assign a naive or memory phenotype to roughly 75-95% of proliferating CD4+ or CD8+ clones. Proof of suppressive function in proliferating Tregs from siplizumab cultures was not established. A minor share of alloreactive clones matched unstimulated subsets. Unstimulated naive T cells seemed to show more diversity than memory cells did, and they also seemed to be among the major contributors to the alloresponse.

The assay was immunoSEQ multiplex PCR, and TCRdb's table has in-frame clones only and misses some. The profile shows more than 85,000 clones, 92% of them singletons. In regard to this clone: Antigen specificity is unknown.

Deletions cut 3 bases from V and 6 bases from J, with 0 bases between. The CDR3 has 10 amino acids. Sequenced sample: CD4+ T cells sorted from blood. This chain joins TRBV23-1 and TRBJ1-5; D remains unclear. TRBV23-1 is an ORF, with its function uncertain. The sequence was collected from a human donor in good health. CDR3 bases: TGCGCCAGCAGTCATCAGCCCCAGCATTTT. Translating gives CASSHQPQHF.